This T cell receptor beta chain was observed in a study of shared clonotypes between healthy human individuals. About the research overall: Donors had three CD4 naive, three CD4 memory, two CD8 naive and one CD8 memory plate apiece.

The protocol was immunoSEQ multiplex PCR, while the TCRdb copy is restricted to in-frame clones and leaves out a portion. The sample contains millions of clones, over 85% of which appear only once. Notes on the study in general: Blood alone was sampled, and tissue repertoires likely differ.

About this clone itself: Its antigen is undetermined.

With 2 bases removed from V and 4 bases from J, the gap between germline ends came to 12 bases. Germline V gene lookup returns CDR1 MNHNS and CDR2 SASEGT. CDR3 size: 16 residues. A CD45RA+ naive subset and a CD45RA-negative memory subset were split from CD4+ cells. The V and J genes are TRBV6-1 and TRBJ2-6; D unclear. The sample comprised naive CD4+ T cells sorted from blood. Stated subset: CD45RA+ positively selected. This clonotype originated in a man aged 18 to 29 in good health. The DNA for the CDR3 is TGTGCCAGCAGTGAATCGGTGGTTGCGGGGGCCAACGTCCTGACTTTC. Translating it yields CASSESVVAGANVLTF.